This TCR beta chain appears in the sequencing data of a study of regulatory T cells in long-lasting Graves disease. In its sample, this clonotype was seen many times. The time point: newly diagnosed GD, antithyroid drugs for less than 3 months. PBMCs provided the RNA from which the TCR library was made. The germline CDR1 and CDR2 sequences are MDHEN and SYDVKM. The CDR3 has 17 residues. V was pared by 3 bases and J by 0 bases, with 18 bases between. The authors built TCR beta libraries using iRepertoire HTBI primers and Arm-PCR of CDR3 regions. TCRdb called the multiplex PCR reads again in MiXCR, with one record for every CDR3 protein. The data show some 560,000 distinct CDR3 sequences, with 15% to 20% seen just once and 20% to 25% held by the top ten. These records were also assigned to another study, of T cells in Graves' hyperthyroidism and ophthalmopathy.

The sequencing here drew on peripheral blood mononuclear cells (PBMCs), taken at new diagnosis, from a patient treated with antithyroid drugs. This TCR came from a woman aged 40-65 years with Graves disease. The chain couples TRBV28 to TRBJ2-7, with D tentatively TRBD1 (6 bases). CDR3 residues: CASSFSLGDTSSYEQYF. The CDR3 DNA sequence: TGTGCCAGCAGTTTTTCCCTCGGGGACACCTCCTCCTACGAGCAGTACTTC.